This T cell receptor (beta chain) was sequenced for a study of blood T cell repertoires in COVID-19. Study in general: Acute and convalescent COVID-19 samples came from the United States, Italy and Spain. Nucleic acid was either cDNA or gDNA, and it came from T cells, B-cell-depleted T cells, or PBMCs.

Original processing methods: Using reference gene primer amplification, nucleated cell counts were estimated. Sequencing used immunoSEQ multiplex PCR; TCRdb keeps in-frame clones, though not all of them. Clone size and the V and J calls come from that table; the DNA yielded D and trimming. This sample has about 250,000 clones, with roughly 88% found just once. The sequencing input was peripheral blood. This TCR was sampled from a middle-aged woman who had recovered from COVID-19.

The CDR3 loop reads CASSRDTRLVVQFF. DNA for the CDR3: TGTGCCAGTAGTAGAGACACCCGTCTAGTTGTGCAGTTCTTC. The genes are TRBV19 and TRBJ2-1; unclear D gene. The CDR3 totals 14 residues. The V gene's germline CDR1 is LNHDA and CDR2 SQIVND (reference sequence). With 4 bases removed from V and 12 bases from J, the gap between germline ends came to 19 bases. Looking up the rest from reference TRBV19 and TRBJ2-1 gives the full variable domain: DGGITQSPKYLFRKEGQNVTLSCEQNLNHDAMYWYRQDPGQGLRLIYYSQIVNDFQKGDIAEGYSVSREKKESFPLTVTSAQKNPTAFYLCASSRDTRLVVQFFGPGTRLTVL.